A single sample is the source of the 27 T cell receptor beta chains below, sequenced in a study of identical twins. TCRdb analysed the 5' RACE reads with MiXCR anew, one entry per CDR3 protein. Counted here are hundreds of thousands of distinct CDR3 sequences, just over 7% occurring once; the ten biggest clones make up roughly 1.5%. This sample was also put to use in a study of yellow fever vaccine responses in identical twins.

Sequenced sample: PBMCs. These receptor sequences come from a young woman in good health.

This clonotype occurred many times. The V gene is TRBV3-1, the J gene TRBJ1-2, with TRBD1 identical over 7 bases. CDR1 is LGHDT, CDR2 YNNKEL, per germline (reference sequence). The CDR3 has 14 residues. V shed 4 bases, J shed 4 bases, and the junction held 6 bases outside the gene matches. Written as DNA, the CDR3 is TGTGCCAGCAGCCCCCCGACAGGGTCCTATGGCTACACCTTC. It is translated as CASSPPTGSYGYTF.

This clonotype has only a few counts. The chain links TRBV5-1 to TRBJ2-2; possibly TRBD2 for D (7 bases). The CDR3 consists of 16 residues. V lost 4 bases to trimming and J lost 0 bases, with 13 bases between them. Germline loops: CDR1 SGHRS, CDR2 YFSETQ. For the CDR3, the DNA is TGCGCCAGCAGCCTTGGGGGGGCTGCGAACACCGGGGAGCTGTTTTTT. Its translation: CASSLGGAANTGELFF.

In this sample, this clonotype turned up many times. The chain joins TRBV2 to TRBJ2-2; the D gene is possibly TRBD1 (5 bases). The V and J ends lost 6 bases and 5 bases respectively, with 13 bases between them. Germline V lookup: CDR1 SNHLY, CDR2 FYNNEI. The CDR3 covers 14 residues. The CDR3 sequence: CASREQGDTGELFF. The DNA of the CDR3 is TGTGCCAGCAGGGAGCAGGGTGATACCGGGGAGCTGTTTTTT.

Ten or more counts support this clonotype. This chain uses TRBV28 with TRBJ1-3, with 7 bases lining up with TRBD1. The CDR3 is 14 amino acids. The V segment lost 7 bases and the J segment 0 bases; nucleotides outside the gene matches: 3. Germline V gives CDR1 MDHEN, CDR2 SYDVKM. The CDR3, as DNA: TGTGCCAGCAAGGGACAGCACTCTGGAAACACCATATATTTT. Protein product: CASKGQHSGNTIYF.

V gene TRBV12-3 or TRBV12-4 combines with J gene TRBJ2-1; TRBD2 matches 12 bases. The CDR3 contains 15 residues. Losses at the gene ends were 6 bases for V and 8 bases for J; bases not matched to a gene: 8. CDR3: CASSSVRTSGDEQFF. The CDR3, as DNA: TGTGCCAGCAGCTCCGTCCGGACTAGCGGGGATGAGCAGTTCTTC.

This clonotype appeared many times. This rearrangement joins TRBV9 to TRBJ2-2; weak D call: TRBD2 (6 bases). The germline V gene encodes CDR1 SGDLS and CDR2 YYNGEE. The CDR3 length is 16 residues. Trimming took off 4 bases at V and 4 bases at J, with 17 bases between the two ends. The CDR3 DNA reads TGTGCCAGCAGCCTAAGGGAGAGGGAGGCCACCGGGGAGCTGTTTTTT. Protein: CASSLREREATGELFF.

In this sample, this clonotype turned up a few times. V is TRBV7-6 and J is TRBJ2-1, with D maybe TRBD2 (6 bases). Germline V lookup: CDR1 SGHVS, CDR2 FNYEAQ. This CDR3 contains 16 residues. V was cut by 5 bases and J by 7 bases, with 21 bases left in between. The CDR3, as DNA: TGTGCCAGCAGCCTTCCCCTGGGGGGAGGTGTGAATGAGCAGTTCTTC. The encoded protein is CASSLPLGGGVNEQFF.

The sample holds many counts of this clonotype. The chain carries TRBV20-1 and TRBJ1-1; no reliable D call. CDR3 length equals 12 residues. V was trimmed by 5 bases and J by 0 bases, leaving 7 bases between them. Germline CDR1 reads DFQATT; CDR2 reads SNEGSKA (reference sequence). For the CDR3, the DNA is TGCAGTGCTGGTGTTGTGAACACTGAAGCTTTCTTT. It is translated as CSAGVVNTEAFF.

This clonotype was picked up many times. V is TRBV12-3 or TRBV12-4 and J is TRBJ2-2, with 7 bases aligning to TRBD1. The trim removed 6 bases at V and 0 bases at J, leaving 4 bases unmatched. The CDR3 is made up of 15 amino acids. DNA for the CDR3: TGTGCCAGCAGGAGGGGGACAGCGAACACCGGGGAGCTGTTTTTT. Translated: CASRRGTANTGELFF.

This clonotype occurred a few times. The CDR3 here is CASSPPQGKNEKLFF. CDR3 coding DNA: TGTGCCAGCAGCCCGCCACAGGGCAAAAATGAAAAACTGTTTTTT. The chain employs TRBV11-3 and TRBJ1-4, with a possible D match to TRBD1 (6 bases). Between the trimmed V and J ends, which lost 5 bases and 5 bases, there was a span of 15 bases. This CDR3 contains 15 residues. Germline lookup yields CDR1 SGHNT and CDR2 YENEEA.

This clonotype came up many times. CDR3 sequence: CASSGTGQSLAKNIQYF. CDR3 bases: TGTGCCAGCAGCGGAACGGGACAATCCTTAGCCAAAAACATTCAGTACTTC. The chain is built from TRBV2 and TRBJ2-4, with a weak D call TRBD1 (6 bases). The CDR3 loop spans 17 amino acids. V lost 6 bases to trimming and J lost 0 bases, with 18 bases between them. The germline gives CDR1 SNHLY, CDR2 FYNNEI.

This clonotype was recorded many times. The rearrangement uses TRBV5-6 and TRBJ1-6, with 7 nucleotides matching TRBD1. This CDR3 has 16 residues. Germline CDR1 is SGHDT and CDR2 is YYEEEE. The V and J ends lost 0 bases and 6 bases, in that order; junction bases with no gene match: 6. CDR3 sequence reads: CASSLEGARGNSPLHF. Here the CDR3 DNA reads TGTGCCAGCAGCTTGGAGGGGGCGCGAGGTAATTCACCCCTCCACTTT.

This clonotype was seen ten or more times. The V gene is TRBV5-8, the J gene TRBJ2-3; 7 nucleotides match TRBD1. The CDR3 is made up of 17 amino acids. V dropped 3 bases and J dropped 8; count of bases not matched to a gene: 18. The V gene's germline CDR1 is SGHTS and CDR2 YDEGEE. CDR3 in amino acids: CASSSRHRGPTTGTQYF. The CDR3 nucleotides read TGTGCCAGCAGCTCGAGGCACAGGGGCCCGACGACGGGTACGCAGTATTTT.

This clonotype showed up many times. The chain has TRBV5-6 and TRBJ2-1, with D uncertain. V shed 5 bases and J shed 1 base, with 13 bases lying between them. CDR3 length equals 15 residues. Germline V gives CDR1 SGHDT, CDR2 YYEEEE. CDR3 sequence (DNA): TGTGCCAGCAGGAAAACGACACTTTCCTACAATGAGCAGTTCTTC. Protein sequence: CASRKTTLSYNEQFF. The whole variable domain, filled in from reference TRBV5-6 and TRBJ2-1, reads DAGVTQSPTHLIKTRGQQVTLRCSPKSGHDTVSWYQQALGQGPQFIFQYYEEEERQRGNFPDRFSGHQFPNYSSELNVNALLLGDSALYLCASRKTTLSYNEQFFGPGTRLTVL.

A few counts support this clonotype. The chain carries TRBV18 and TRBJ2-3; 7 bases map to TRBD2. Germline loops: CDR1 KGHSH, CDR2 LQKENI. The CDR3 is made up of 15 amino acids. Unmatched junction bases numbered 7, after V lost 1 base and J lost 6 bases. CDR3 nucleotide sequence: TGTGCCAGCTCACCACTGGGCGGGAGTGCGGATACGCAGTATTTT. Amino acids: CASSPLGGSADTQYF.

This clonotype has at least ten counts. The chain carries TRBV2 and TRBJ2-7, with 9 bases lining up with TRBD1. V was pared by 1 base and J by 4 bases, with 11 bases of the junction left unmatched. Looked up from germline, CDR1 is SNHLY and CDR2 is FYNNEI. The CDR3 spans 17 residues. The CDR3: CASSEGFRGTGWYEQYV. DNA of the CDR3: TGTGCCAGCAGTGAAGGTTTCCGAGGGACAGGGTGGTACGAGCAGTACGTC.

This clonotype was counted ten times or more. The V and J genes are TRBV5-1 and TRBJ2-3; D might be TRBD2 (6 bases). Germline CDR1 is SGHRS and CDR2 is YFSETQ. V was cut by 4 bases and J by 1 base, with 13 bases left in between. The CDR3 totals 15 residues. CDR3 bases: TGCGCCAGCAGCCTAACGGGACTTGGCACAGATACGCAGTATTTT. Protein product: CASSLTGLGTDTQYF.

This clonotype has a handful of counts. The J gene is TRBJ2-7, the V gene TRBV11-2; D perhaps matches TRBD2 (5 bases). Germline V gene lookup returns CDR1 SGHAT and CDR2 FQNNGV. The germline V and J ends were trimmed by 2 bases and 7 bases, with 15 bases remaining between them. CDR3 size: 14 residues. CDR3 sequence (DNA): TGTGCCAGCAGCTTATTCGGCCGAACGGGGGAGCAGTACTTC. Residues: CASSLFGRTGEQYF.

This clonotype came up many times. V gene TRBV12-3 or TRBV12-4 combines with J gene TRBJ2-5; TRBD2 matches at 15 bases. The trim removed 3 bases at V and 5 bases at J, leaving 4 bases unmatched. The CDR3 totals 16 residues. The CDR3 sequence: CASSFRTSGRGETQYF. CDR3 bases: TGTGCCAGCAGTTTTAGGACTAGCGGGAGGGGTGAGACCCAGTACTTC.

This clonotype was counted many times. The CDR3 loop is CASRAGIYEQYF. For the CDR3, the DNA is TGTGCCAGCAGGGCAGGAATCTACGAGCAGTACTTC. The chain employs TRBV2 and TRBJ2-7, with D unresolved. This CDR3 has 12 residues. V was clipped by 6 bases and J by 3 bases, with 9 bases between them. CDR1 is SNHLY and CDR2 is FYNNEI in the germline V gene.

The sample holds many counts of this clonotype. The chain links TRBV7-3 to TRBJ2-3; D not resolved. V was pared by 2 bases and J by 2 bases, with 8 bases between. CDR1 and CDR2 (germline): SGHTA, FQGTGA. This CDR3 is built from 14 residues. This CDR3 is CASSLLGSTDTQYF. The CDR3, as DNA: TGTGCCAGCAGCTTACTTGGATCCACAGATACGCAGTATTTT.

This clonotype was seen ten or more times. The chain uses TRBV7-8 and TRBJ2-5, with a possible D match to TRBD1 (5 bases). Trimming cost V 8 bases and J 4 bases, with 14 bases left between them. Germline CDR1 SGHVS, CDR2 FQNEAQ. The CDR3 covers 13 residues. The CDR3 sequence is CASQRGAGETQYF. In nucleotides, the CDR3 is TGTGCCAGCCAGCGTGGGGCCGGAGAGACCCAGTACTTC. Full variable domain (rest looked up from reference TRBV7-8 and TRBJ2-5): GAGVSQSPRYKVAKRGQDVALRCDPISGHVSLFWYQQALGQGPEFLTYFQNEAQLDKSGLPSDRFFAERPEGSVSTLKIQRTQQEDSAVYLCASQRGAGETQYFGPGTRLLVL.

This clonotype showed up just a few times. The rearrangement links TRBV29-1 to TRBJ2-1, with 10 bases lining up with TRBD2. The CDR3 loop spans 13 amino acids. After removal of 6 bases from V and 6 bases from J, the junction contained 5 bases not matched to a gene. Germline CDR1 SQVTM, CDR2 ANQGSEA. The CDR3 reads CSVGLAGVNEQFF. The CDR3 DNA follows: TGCAGCGTCGGTCTAGCGGGAGTCAATGAGCAGTTCTTC.

The rearrangement links TRBV6-1 to TRBJ1-2; possible D gene TRBD1, 6 bases. The CDR3 covers 16 residues. Per germline, CDR1 MNHNS and CDR2 SASEGT. The V gene lost 7 bases and the J gene lost 4 bases, with 22 bases spanning the gap. CDR3 nucleotides: TGTGCCAGCACCCGATATACAGGGCAAGAGGGCTATGGCTACACCTTC. This codes for CASTRYTGQEGYGYTF.

This clonotype was observed a few times. The V gene is TRBV28, the J gene TRBJ2-5; 7 bases fit TRBD2. The CDR3 spans 15 residues. J was trimmed by 5 bases and V by 0 bases; bases with no gene match: 6. Looked up from germline, CDR1 is MDHEN and CDR2 is SYDVKM. The CDR3 here is CASSLWGGGEETQYF. The CDR3 DNA follows: TGTGCCAGCAGTTTATGGGGCGGGGGTGAGGAGACCCAGTACTTC. Full variable domain (rest looked up from reference TRBV28 and TRBJ2-5): DVKVTQSSRYLVKRTGEKVFLECVQDMDHENMFWYRQDPGLGLRLIYFSYDVKMKEKGDIPEGYSVSREKKERFSLILESASTNQTSMYLCASSLWGGGEETQYFGPGTRLLVL.

At least ten counts were recorded for this clonotype. The rearrangement uses TRBV11-2 and TRBJ2-5, with D tentatively TRBD1 (6 bases). The ends were cut back, 2 bases at V and 5 bases at J, with 15 bases in the middle. CDR1 SGHAT and CDR2 FQNNGV come from the germline V gene. The CDR3 is made up of 15 amino acids. The CDR3 region is CASSLTQGSGETQYF. In nucleotides, the CDR3 is TGTGCCAGCAGCTTAACCCAGGGGTCGGGGGAGACCCAGTACTTC.

There are many counts of this clonotype. V usage is TRBV12-3 or TRBV12-4 and J usage is TRBJ2-1; the D gene is possibly TRBD1 (6 bases). The CDR3 totals 14 residues. V was clipped by 7 bases and J by 9 bases, with 19 bases between them. CDR3 in DNA: TGTGCCAGCACAGAGGACAGACTACGGTTTGAGCAGTTCTTC. The encoded protein is CASTEDRLRFEQFF.